This T cell receptor beta chain originates from a study of blood T cell repertoires in COVID-19. Study-level information: Donors in the United States, Italy and Spain gave samples during acute or convalescent COVID-19. PBMCs, B-cell-depleted T cells, or T cells were the source of the cDNA or gDNA that made up the material.

The CDR3 has 16 residues. V trimming: 1 base; J trimming: 7 bases; junction bases outside the gene matches: 6. Looked up from germline, CDR1 is SGHTA and CDR2 is FQGNSA. In the authors' workflow: Reference gene primer amplification gave nucleated cell count estimates. Clones were read by immunoSEQ multiplex PCR, and TCRdb kept only the in-frame ones, dropping some. Clone size and V and J calls were adopted from that table, with D and trimming inferred from the DNA. Among roughly 50,000 clones listed, around four fifths were seen once. The gene calls are TRBV7-2 and TRBJ2-5; TRBD2 aligns across 13 bases. The sample comprised peripheral blood. The receptor was derived from a woman aged 55-70 years with acute or convalescent COVID-19. CDR3 nucleotides: TGTGCCAGCAGCTTAGTTAGACTAGCGGGAGGAGGGACCCAGTACTTC. It yields the protein CASSLVRLAGGGTQYF.